Described below is a single TCR beta chain sequence and its context. This specimen belongs to a study of CD8 T cells in Susac syndrome. Reverse transcription used roughly 0.45 to 1 ug RNA and random hexamers. Using its own MiXCR run on the immunoSEQ multiplex PCR reads, TCRdb lists one record per CDR3 protein. The top ten hold 0.082% of the sample, which has approximately 220,000 distinct CDR3 sequences, around 93% seen once. The CDR3 is made up of 13 amino acids. V dropped 4 bases and J dropped 5 bases, with 11 bases sitting between them. Germline CDR1 and CDR2: SGHAT and FQNNGV. This TCR was sampled from a human donor with multiple sclerosis. The specimen sequenced was CD4+ T cells from PBMCs. J is TRBJ1-1 and V is TRBV11-2; D ambiguous. In nucleotides, the CDR3 is TGTGCCAGCAGCTCGTCCTCAGAGACTGAAGCTTTCTTT. It specifies CASSSSSETEAFF.